Listed here are 16 T cell receptor beta chains from one sample, sequenced in a study of blood T cell repertoires in COVID-19. Repertoires were generated with immunoSEQ multiplex PCR, while TCRdb's copy carries only in-frame clones and drops some. The table has 200,000 to 250,000 clones, about 81% seen once. Sequencing used peripheral blood. Source of these receptors: an elderly woman with COVID-19, enrolled during active disease.

J is TRBJ2-1 and V is TRBV4-2, with 7 bases identical to TRBD1. The CDR3 loop spans 14 amino acids. After removal of 2 bases from V and 7 bases from J, the junction contained 5 bases not matched to a gene. Germline CDR1 reads LGHNA; CDR2 reads YNFKEQ. In DNA, the CDR3 is TGTGCCAGCAGCCAATCCACAGGGGATAATGAGCAGTTCTTC. Protein product: CASSQSTGDNEQFF.

The genes are TRBV5-1 and TRBJ2-2; 8 positions agree with TRBD1. Germline V gene data show CDR1 as SGHRS and CDR2 as YFSETQ. The CDR3 covers 15 residues. The trim removed 7 bases at V and 1 base at J, leaving 6 bases unmatched. CDR3 DNA: TGCGCCAGCTTCTCCGGGACAGGGAACACCGGGGAGCTGTTTTTT. It codes for CASFSGTGNTGELFF.

V gene TRBV24-1 combines with J gene TRBJ2-1; D is undetermined. Germline V gene sequence: CDR1 KGHDR, CDR2 SFDVKD. This CDR3 has 13 residues. The V gene lost 2 bases and the J gene lost 6 bases, with 7 bases spanning the gap. CDR3 sequence: CATSDSLGNEQFF. The CDR3 region has the DNA TGTGCCACCAGTGATTCGCTCGGCAATGAGCAGTTCTTC.

This rearrangement joins TRBV11-2 to TRBJ2-5; no reliable D call. Trimming took off 5 bases at V and 5 bases at J, with 12 bases between the two ends. Germline assignment: CDR1 SGHAT and CDR2 FQNNGV. This CDR3 is 13 amino acids long. DNA for the CDR3: TGTGCCAGCAGCCATCTTAACCGGGAGACCCAGTACTTC. It yields the protein CASSHLNRETQYF.

This chain uses TRBV30 with TRBJ1-6; D unresolved. The CDR3 loop spans 15 amino acids. V lost 3 bases, J lost 10 bases, and 19 bases lay in between. Germline-derived CDR1 and CDR2 are GTSNPN and SVGIG (reference sequence). In nucleotides, the CDR3 is TGTGCCTGGAGCGAGGATGGGAGGAAGAACTCACCCCTCCACTTT. Its translation is CAWSEDGRKNSPLHF.

J is TRBJ2-1 and V is TRBV19; 10 positions match TRBD2. This CDR3 region has 14 residues. Germline V gives CDR1 LNHDA, CDR2 SQIVND (reference sequence). V lost 10 bases, J lost 6 bases, and 9 bases stayed unmatched. The CDR3 here is CATSRLAGGNEQFF. CDR3 nucleotide sequence: TGTGCCACCTCAAGACTAGCGGGCGGCAATGAGCAGTTCTTC.

The genes are TRBV5-6 and TRBJ1-1; D not resolved. CDR1 and CDR2 (germline): SGHDT, YYEEEE. Trimming removed 0 bases from V and 1 base from J, with 13 bases in between. The CDR3 spans 16 residues. The CDR3 nucleotides read TGTGCCAGCAGCTTGGCAACTCCCGGTCCGAACACTGAAGCTTTCTTT. Amino acid sequence: CASSLATPGPNTEAFF.

The gene calls are TRBV5-1 and TRBJ1-4; no clear D gene. Trimming cost V 0 bases and J 5 bases, with 8 bases left between them. CDR3 size: 14 residues. Germline CDR1 SGHRS, CDR2 YFSETQ. The CDR3 DNA reads as TGCGCCAGCAGCTTGGAGGCAGGAAATGAAAAACTGTTTTTT. This gives the protein CASSLEAGNEKLFF.

This chain links TRBV24-1 with TRBJ2-3; D is possibly TRBD2 (5 bases). Germline V gene lookup returns CDR1 KGHDR and CDR2 SFDVKD. This CDR3 region has 15 residues. V lost 1 base to trimming and J lost 3 bases, with 10 bases between them. For the CDR3, the DNA is TGTGCCACCAGTGATTTTCGGGGTGGAACAGATACGCAGTATTTT. It encodes CATSDFRGGTDTQYF.

The chain recombines TRBV6-5 with TRBJ1-2; D may be TRBD1 (6 bases). There are 14 residues in the CDR3. V shed 0 bases and J shed 4 bases, with 9 bases lying between them. CDR1 is MNHEY, CDR2 SVGAGI, per germline. CDR3 sequence (DNA): TGTGCCAGCAGTTACTCGAGAGGGGGCTATGGCTACACCTTC. As protein: CASSYSRGGYGYTF.

This clone came up a few times. V and J are TRBV7-9 and TRBJ2-7, with D perhaps matching TRBD1 (5 bases). This CDR3 region has 13 residues. V was clipped by 5 bases and J by 9 bases, with 17 bases between them. CDR1 is SEHNR and CDR2 is FQNEAQ in the germline V gene (reference sequence). In nucleotides, the CDR3 is TGTGCCAGCAGCCGAGGTGGGGCCCCCGGGCAGTACTTC. It codes for CASSRGGAPGQYF. The whole variable domain, filled in from reference TRBV7-9 and TRBJ2-7, reads DTGVSQNPRHKITKRGQNVTFRCDPISEHNRLYWYRQTLGQGPEFLTYFQNEAQLEKSRLLSDRFSAERPKGSFSTLEIQRTEQGDSAMYLCASSRGGAPGQYFGPGTRLTVT.

This chain joins TRBV4-1 and TRBJ1-2; D unresolved. CDR3 length: 15 amino acids. Germline V gene sequence: CDR1 MGHRA, CDR2 YSYEKL. The germline V and J ends were trimmed by 2 bases and 1 base, with 11 bases remaining between them. CDR3 DNA: TGCGCCAGCAGCCAAACAGCCTACCTTAACTATGGCTACACCTTC. Amino acid sequence: CASSQTAYLNYGYTF.

The J gene is TRBJ1-2, the V gene TRBV6-1; D uncertain. The CDR3 has 17 amino acids. Germline CDR1 is MNHNS and CDR2 is SASEGT. Trimming shortened V by 4 bases and J by 2 bases, and 20 bases separated the two germline ends. The CDR3 spells CASSVPRMAGNNYGYTF. The CDR3 bases are TGTGCCAGCAGTGTCCCTCGAATGGCAGGTAACAACTATGGCTACACCTTC.

The chain employs TRBV27 and TRBJ2-7; 7 bases are shared with TRBD2. CDR1 MNHEY and CDR2 SMNVEV come from the germline V gene (reference sequence). V trimming: 5 bases; J trimming: 7 bases; junction bases outside the gene matches: 14. The CDR3 runs to 15 residues. CDR3 bases: TGTGCCAGCAGTGCGGGAGCGATTGGAGAGGGGGAGCAGTACTTC. Amino acid sequence: CASSAGAIGEGEQYF.

The chain carries TRBV5-6 and TRBJ1-6, with 10 bases aligning to TRBD1. Trimming removed 3 bases from V and 5 bases from J; junction bases left unmatched: 2. CDR1 is SGHDT, CDR2 YYEEEE, per germline. The CDR3 contains 15 residues. The CDR3 reads CASSSGTGDNSPLHF. CDR3 DNA sequence: TGTGCCAGCAGCTCGGGGACAGGGGATAATTCACCCCTCCACTTT.

The genes are TRBV9 and TRBJ2-1, with 8 bases fitting TRBD2. CDR3 size: 15 residues. Germline V gives CDR1 SGDLS, CDR2 YYNGEE. The V and J ends lost 0 bases and 3 bases, in that order; junction bases with no gene match: 2. In nucleotides, the CDR3 is TGTGCCAGCAGCGTAGATGCGGGGGGCTACAATGAGCAGTTCTTC. It is translated as CASSVDAGGYNEQFF.